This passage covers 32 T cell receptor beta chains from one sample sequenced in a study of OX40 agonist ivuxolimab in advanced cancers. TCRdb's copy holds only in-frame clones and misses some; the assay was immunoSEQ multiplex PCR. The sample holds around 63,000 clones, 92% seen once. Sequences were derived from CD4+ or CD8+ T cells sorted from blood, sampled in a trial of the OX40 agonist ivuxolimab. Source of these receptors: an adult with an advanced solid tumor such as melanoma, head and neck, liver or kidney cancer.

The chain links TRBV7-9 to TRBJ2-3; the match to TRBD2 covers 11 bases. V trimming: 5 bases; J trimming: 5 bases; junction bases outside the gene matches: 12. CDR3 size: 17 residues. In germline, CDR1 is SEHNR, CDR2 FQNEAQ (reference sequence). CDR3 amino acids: CASSERSTSGRGDTQYF. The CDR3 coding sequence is TGTGCCAGCAGCGAGAGGAGTACTAGCGGGAGAGGAGATACGCAGTATTTT.

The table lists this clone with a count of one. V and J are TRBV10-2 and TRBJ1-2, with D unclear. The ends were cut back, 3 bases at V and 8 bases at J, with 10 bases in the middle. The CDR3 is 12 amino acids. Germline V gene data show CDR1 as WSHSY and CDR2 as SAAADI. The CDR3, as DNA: TGCGCCAGCAGTGACCCAATAGGAGGCTACACCTTC. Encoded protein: CASSDPIGGYTF.

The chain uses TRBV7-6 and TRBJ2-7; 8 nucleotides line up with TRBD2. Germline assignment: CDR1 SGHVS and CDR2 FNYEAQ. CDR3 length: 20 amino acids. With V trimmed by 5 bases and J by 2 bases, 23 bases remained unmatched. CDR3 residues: CASSPTTGGLGRPIPYEQYF. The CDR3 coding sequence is TGTGCCAGCAGCCCTACCACGGGGGGGCTCGGCCGTCCAATTCCCTACGAGCAGTACTTC.

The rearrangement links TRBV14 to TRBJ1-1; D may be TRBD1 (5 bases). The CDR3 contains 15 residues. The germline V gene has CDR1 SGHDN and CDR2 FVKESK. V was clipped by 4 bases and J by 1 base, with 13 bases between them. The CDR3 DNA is TGTGCCAGCAGCCGATGGGCTACAGGGAACACTGAAGCTTTCTTT. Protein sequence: CASSRWATGNTEAFF.

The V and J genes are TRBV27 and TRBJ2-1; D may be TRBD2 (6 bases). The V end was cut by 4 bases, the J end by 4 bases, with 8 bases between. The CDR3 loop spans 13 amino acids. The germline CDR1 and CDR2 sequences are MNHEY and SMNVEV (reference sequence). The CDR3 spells CASSWDLYNEQFF. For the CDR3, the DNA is TGTGCCAGCAGTTGGGACTTATACAATGAGCAGTTCTTC.

The CDR3 spells CASSGDSYEQYF. Written as DNA, the CDR3 is TGTGCCAGCAGCGGAGACAGCTACGAGCAGTACTTC. This chain links TRBV9 with TRBJ2-7; D is possibly TRBD1 (5 bases). The germline V gene has CDR1 SGDLS and CDR2 YYNGEE. Trimming took 3 bases from V and 3 from J, leaving 7 bases between them. This CDR3 is 12 amino acids long.

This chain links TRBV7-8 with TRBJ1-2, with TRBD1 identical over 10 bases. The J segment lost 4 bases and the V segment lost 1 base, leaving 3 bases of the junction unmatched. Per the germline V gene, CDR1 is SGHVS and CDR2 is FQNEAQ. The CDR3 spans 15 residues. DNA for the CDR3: TGTGCCAGCAGCTTAGGGGGACAGGGGAGCTATGGCTACACCTTC. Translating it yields CASSLGGQGSYGYTF.

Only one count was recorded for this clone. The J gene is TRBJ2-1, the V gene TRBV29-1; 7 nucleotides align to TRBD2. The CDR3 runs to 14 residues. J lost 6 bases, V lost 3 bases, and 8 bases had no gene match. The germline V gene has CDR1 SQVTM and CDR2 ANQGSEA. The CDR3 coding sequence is TGCAGCGTTGATCCAGCGGGAATAGGCAATGAGCAGTTCTTC. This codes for CSVDPAGIGNEQFF.

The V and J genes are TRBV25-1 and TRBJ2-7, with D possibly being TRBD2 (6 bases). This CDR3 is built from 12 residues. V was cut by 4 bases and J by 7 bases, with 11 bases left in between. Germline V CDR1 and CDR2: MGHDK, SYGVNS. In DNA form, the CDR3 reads TGTGCCAGCAGTGTTCCGGGGAGGGAGCAGTACTTC. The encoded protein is CASSVPGREQYF.

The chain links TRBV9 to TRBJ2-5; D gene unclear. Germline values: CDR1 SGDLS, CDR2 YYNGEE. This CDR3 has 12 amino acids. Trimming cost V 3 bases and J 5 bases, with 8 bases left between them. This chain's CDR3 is CASSDNGETQYF. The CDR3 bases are TGTGCCAGCAGCGACAATGGTGAGACCCAGTACTTC.

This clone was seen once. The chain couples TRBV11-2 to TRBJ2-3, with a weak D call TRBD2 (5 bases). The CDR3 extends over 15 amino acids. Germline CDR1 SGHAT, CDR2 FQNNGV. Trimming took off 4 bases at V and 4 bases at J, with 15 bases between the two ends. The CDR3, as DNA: TGTGCCAGCAGCTCTGTTGGGAGTGAGGCAGATACGCAGTATTTT. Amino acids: CASSSVGSEADTQYF.

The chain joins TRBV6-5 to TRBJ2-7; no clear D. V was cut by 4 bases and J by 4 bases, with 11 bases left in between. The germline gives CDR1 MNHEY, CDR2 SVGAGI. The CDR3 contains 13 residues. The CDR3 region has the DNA TGTGCCAGCAGTTTTTCTTCGGTTTACGAGCAGTACTTC. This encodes CASSFSSVYEQYF.

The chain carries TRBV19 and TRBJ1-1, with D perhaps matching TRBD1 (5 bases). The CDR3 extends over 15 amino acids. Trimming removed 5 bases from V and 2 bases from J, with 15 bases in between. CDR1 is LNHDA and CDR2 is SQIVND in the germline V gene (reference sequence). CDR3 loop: CASSSGELANTEAFF. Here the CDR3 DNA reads TGTGCCAGTAGTTCGGGGGAACTCGCTAACACTGAAGCTTTCTTT.

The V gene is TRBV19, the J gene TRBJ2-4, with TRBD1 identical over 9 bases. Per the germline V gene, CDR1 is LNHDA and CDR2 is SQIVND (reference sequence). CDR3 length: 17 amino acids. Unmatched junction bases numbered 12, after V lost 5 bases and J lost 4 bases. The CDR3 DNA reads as TGTGCCAGTAGTGCGGGACAGGGAATGGAGGCAAAAAACATTCAGTACTTC. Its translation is CASSAGQGMEAKNIQYF.

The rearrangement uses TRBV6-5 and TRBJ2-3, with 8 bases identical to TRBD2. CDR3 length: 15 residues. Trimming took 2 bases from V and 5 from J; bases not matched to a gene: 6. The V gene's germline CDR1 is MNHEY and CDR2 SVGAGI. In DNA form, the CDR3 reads TGTGCCAGCAGTTACGACGGGAGGGCCGGAGATACGCAGTATTTT. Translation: CASSYDGRAGDTQYF.

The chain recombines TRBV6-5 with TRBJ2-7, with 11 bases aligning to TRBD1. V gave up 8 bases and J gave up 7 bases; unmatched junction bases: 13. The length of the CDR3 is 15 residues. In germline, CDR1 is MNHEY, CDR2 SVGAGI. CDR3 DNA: TGTGCCAGCTCCTACCGGGACAGGGGGGTTCGGGAGCAGTACTTC. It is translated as CASSYRDRGVREQYF.

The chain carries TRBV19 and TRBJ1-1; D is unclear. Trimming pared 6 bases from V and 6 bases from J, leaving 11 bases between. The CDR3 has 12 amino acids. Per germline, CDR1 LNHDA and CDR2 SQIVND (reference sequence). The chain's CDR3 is CASRNGLPEAFF. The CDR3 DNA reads TGTGCCAGTAGAAATGGACTCCCTGAAGCTTTCTTT.

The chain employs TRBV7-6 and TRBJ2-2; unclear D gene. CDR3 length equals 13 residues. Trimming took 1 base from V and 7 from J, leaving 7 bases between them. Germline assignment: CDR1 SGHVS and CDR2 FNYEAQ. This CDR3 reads CASSLGFSGELFF. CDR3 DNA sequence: TGTGCCAGCAGCTTAGGTTTCAGCGGGGAGCTGTTTTTT.

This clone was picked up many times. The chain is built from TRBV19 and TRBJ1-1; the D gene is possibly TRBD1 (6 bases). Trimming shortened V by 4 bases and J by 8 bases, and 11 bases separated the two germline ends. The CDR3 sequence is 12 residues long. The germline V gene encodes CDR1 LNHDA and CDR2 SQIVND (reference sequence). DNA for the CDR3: TGTGCCAGTAGTAACCTCGGACAGGAAGCTTTCTTT. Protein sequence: CASSNLGQEAFF.

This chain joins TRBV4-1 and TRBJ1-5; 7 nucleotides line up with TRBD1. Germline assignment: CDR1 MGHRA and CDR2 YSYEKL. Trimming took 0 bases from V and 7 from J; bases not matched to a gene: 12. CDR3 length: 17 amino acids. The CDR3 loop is CASSQEPGQFLRQPQHF. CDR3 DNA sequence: TGCGCCAGCAGCCAAGAGCCGGGACAGTTCCTCAGGCAGCCCCAGCATTTT.

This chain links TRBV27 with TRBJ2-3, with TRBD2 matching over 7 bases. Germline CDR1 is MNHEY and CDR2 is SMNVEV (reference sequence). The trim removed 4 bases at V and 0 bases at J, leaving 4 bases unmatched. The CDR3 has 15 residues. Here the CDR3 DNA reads TGTGCCAGCAGTTCTCTAGCGGATAGCACAGATACGCAGTATTTT. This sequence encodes CASSSLADSTDTQYF.

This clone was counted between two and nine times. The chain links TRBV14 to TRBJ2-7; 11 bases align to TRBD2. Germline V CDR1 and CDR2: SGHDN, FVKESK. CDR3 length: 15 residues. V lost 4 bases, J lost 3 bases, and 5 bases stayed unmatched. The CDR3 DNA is TGTGCCAGCAGCCTGACTAGCGGGGACCTCTACGAGCAGTACTTC. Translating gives CASSLTSGDLYEQYF.

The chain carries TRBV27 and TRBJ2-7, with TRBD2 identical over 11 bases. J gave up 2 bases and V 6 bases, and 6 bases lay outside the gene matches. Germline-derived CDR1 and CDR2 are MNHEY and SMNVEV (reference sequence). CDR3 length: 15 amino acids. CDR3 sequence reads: CASRRATSGTYEQYF. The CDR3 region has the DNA TGTGCCAGCAGACGGGCGACTAGCGGGACCTACGAGCAGTACTTC.

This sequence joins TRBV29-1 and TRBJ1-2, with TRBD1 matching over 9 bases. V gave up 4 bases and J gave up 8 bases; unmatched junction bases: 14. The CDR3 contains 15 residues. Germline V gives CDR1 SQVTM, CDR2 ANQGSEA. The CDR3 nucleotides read TGCAGCGTTGTCCGAGTACCGGGACAGGGAAGGGGCTACACCTTC. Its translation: CSVVRVPGQGRGYTF.

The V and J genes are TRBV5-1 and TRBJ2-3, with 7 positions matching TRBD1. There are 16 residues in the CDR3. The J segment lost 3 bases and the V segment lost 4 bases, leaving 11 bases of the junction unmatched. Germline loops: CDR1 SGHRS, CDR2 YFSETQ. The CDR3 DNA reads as TGCGCCAGCAGCCCCTCTGACAGGGAAGGGACAGATACGCAGTATTTT. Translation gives CASSPSDREGTDTQYF.

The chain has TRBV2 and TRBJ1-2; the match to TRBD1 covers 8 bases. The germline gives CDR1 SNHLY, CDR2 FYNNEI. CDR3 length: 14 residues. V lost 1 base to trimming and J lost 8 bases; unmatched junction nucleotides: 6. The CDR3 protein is CASSEEWTGNGYTF. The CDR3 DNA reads TGTGCCAGCAGTGAAGAGTGGACAGGGAACGGCTACACCTTC.

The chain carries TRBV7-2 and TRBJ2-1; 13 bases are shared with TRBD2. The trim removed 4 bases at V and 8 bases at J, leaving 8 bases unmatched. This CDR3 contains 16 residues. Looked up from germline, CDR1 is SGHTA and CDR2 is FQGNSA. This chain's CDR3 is CASSYGTSGASDEQFF. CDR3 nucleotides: TGTGCCAGCAGCTATGGGACTAGCGGGGCGTCGGATGAGCAGTTCTTC.

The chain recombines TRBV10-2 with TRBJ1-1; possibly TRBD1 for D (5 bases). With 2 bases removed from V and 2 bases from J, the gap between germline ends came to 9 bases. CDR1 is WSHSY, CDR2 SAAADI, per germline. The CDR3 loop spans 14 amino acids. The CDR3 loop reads CASSETGPNTEAFF. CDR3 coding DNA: TGCGCCAGCAGTGAGACAGGCCCTAACACTGAAGCTTTCTTT.

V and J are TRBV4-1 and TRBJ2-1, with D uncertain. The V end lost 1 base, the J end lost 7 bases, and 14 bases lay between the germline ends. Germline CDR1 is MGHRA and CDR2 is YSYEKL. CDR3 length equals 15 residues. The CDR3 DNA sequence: TGCGCCAGCAGCCAAGCTTCCTTTGGATTAAATGAGCAGTTCTTC. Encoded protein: CASSQASFGLNEQFF.

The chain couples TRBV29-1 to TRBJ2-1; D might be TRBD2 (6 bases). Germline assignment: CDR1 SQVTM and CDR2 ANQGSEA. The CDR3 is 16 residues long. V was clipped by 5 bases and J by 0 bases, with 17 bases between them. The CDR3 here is CSVTGLTFSSYNEQFF. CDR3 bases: TGCAGCGTTACAGGACTAACTTTTAGCTCCTACAATGAGCAGTTCTTC.

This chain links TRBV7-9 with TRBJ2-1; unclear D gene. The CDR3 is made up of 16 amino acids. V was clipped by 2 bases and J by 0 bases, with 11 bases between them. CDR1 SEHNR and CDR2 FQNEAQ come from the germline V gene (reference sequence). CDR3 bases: TGTGCCAGCAGCTTAAGTTTGGTCGGCTCCTACAATGAGCAGTTCTTC. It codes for CASSLSLVGSYNEQFF. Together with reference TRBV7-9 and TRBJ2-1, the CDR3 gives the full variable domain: DTGVSQNPRHKITKRGQNVTFRCDPISEHNRLYWYRQTLGQGPEFLTYFQNEAQLEKSRLLSDRFSAERPKGSFSTLEIQRTEQGDSAMYLCASSLSLVGSYNEQFFGPGTRLTVL.

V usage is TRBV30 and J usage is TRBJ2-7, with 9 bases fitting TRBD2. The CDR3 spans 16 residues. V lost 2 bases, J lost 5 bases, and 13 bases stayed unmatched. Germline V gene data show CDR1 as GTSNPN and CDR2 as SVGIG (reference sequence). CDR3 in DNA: TGTGCCTGGAGTCCCTATCCTGCGGGAGGGCCGAACGAGCAGTACTTC. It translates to CAWSPYPAGGPNEQYF. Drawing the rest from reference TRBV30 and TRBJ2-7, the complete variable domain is SQTIHQWPATLVQPVGSPLSLECTVEGTSNPNLYWYRQAAGRGLQLLFYSVGIGQISSEVPQNLSASRPQDRQFILSSKKLLLSDSGFYLCAWSPYPAGGPNEQYFGPGTRLTVT.